The 27 T cell receptor beta chains below come from one sample, sequenced in a study of blood T cell repertoires in COVID-19. The table came from immunoSEQ multiplex PCR; TCRdb's copy has only in-frame clones and leaves some out. The data hold about 150,000 clones, with 80% to 90% observed a single time. Sequencing used peripheral blood. Receptor source: a woman in her thirties or forties with acute or convalescent COVID-19.

This clone was recorded a few times. This sequence joins TRBV7-9 and TRBJ2-3, with 8 bases that match TRBD2. This CDR3 contains 16 residues. Germline lookup yields CDR1 SEHNR and CDR2 FQNEAQ (reference sequence). V lost 4 bases to trimming and J lost 0 bases; unmatched junction nucleotides: 6. Written as DNA, the CDR3 is TGTGCCAGCAGCTCAGGACTAGCTAGTAGCACAGATACGCAGTATTTT. Protein product: CASSSGLASSTDTQYF.

Only a few counts were recorded for this clone. The V and J genes are TRBV6-5 and TRBJ2-2; 8 bases map to TRBD1. The CDR3 is 12 residues long. The germline V gene encodes CDR1 MNHEY and CDR2 SVGAGI. J gave up 15 bases and V 6 bases, and 9 bases lay outside the gene matches. The CDR3 loop is CASSQGQGQVFF. In nucleotides, the CDR3 is TGTGCCAGCAGCCAAGGACAGGGACAGGTGTTTTTT.

The J gene is TRBJ1-2, the V gene TRBV6-5; D is possibly TRBD1 (6 bases). Trimming removed 3 bases at V and 4 bases at J, with 18 bases between. The CDR3 is 16 residues long. Per the germline V gene, CDR1 is MNHEY and CDR2 is SVGAGI. The CDR3 region is CASSYTRADSFYGYTF. For the CDR3, the DNA is TGTGCCAGCAGTTATACTAGGGCGGACAGCTTCTATGGCTACACCTTC.

This sequence joins TRBV3-1 (or the pseudogene TRBV3-2) and TRBJ2-2, with D hard to call. Germline CDR1 LGHDT, CDR2 YNNKEL (reference sequence). CDR3 size: 16 residues. V was clipped by 0 bases and J by 3 bases, with 11 bases between them. Written as DNA, the CDR3 is TGTGCCAGCAGCCAAGATTCGCGCATCTACACCGGGGAGCTGTTTTTT. Its translation: CASSQDSRIYTGELFF.

The gene calls are TRBV11-3 and TRBJ2-7; D gene unclear. V gave up 3 bases and J gave up 3 bases, with 15 bases separating them. The CDR3 extends over 15 amino acids. Germline-derived CDR1 and CDR2 are SGHNT and YENEEA. The CDR3, as DNA: TGTGCCAGCAGCTTTTTTCTCGGGTCGAACTACGAGCAGTACTTC. Translating gives CASSFFLGSNYEQYF.

The CDR3 spells CASSSLNSPYEQYF. DNA of the CDR3: TGTGCCAGCAGCTCACTTAATTCACCCTACGAGCAGTACTTC. The chain uses TRBV11-2 and TRBJ2-7; no reliable D call. The CDR3 consists of 14 residues. Germline lookup yields CDR1 SGHAT and CDR2 FQNNGV. The V end was cut by 4 bases, the J end by 2 bases, with 12 bases between.

The chain combines TRBV1 with TRBJ2-3; whether TRBD2, the table's D call, matches the DNA was not checked. TRBV1 is a known pseudogene. The CDR3 contains 15 residues. The CDR3 sequence is CTSSLRGGGTDTQYF. In DNA form, the CDR3 reads TGCACCAGCAGCCTGCGCGGGGGGGGCACAGATACGCAGTATTTT.

The chain links TRBV4-2 to TRBJ1-4; the D gene is possibly TRBD1 (6 bases). The CDR3 is 16 amino acids. Trimming shortened V by 0 bases and J by 6 bases, and 14 bases separated the two germline ends. CDR1 is LGHNA and CDR2 is YNFKEQ in the germline V gene. CDR3 protein: CASSQDSGDLDEKLFF. CDR3 bases: TGTGCCAGCAGCCAAGATTCAGGGGATCTGGATGAAAAACTGTTTTTT.

This clone was observed a single time. J is TRBJ2-1 and V is TRBV9, with D maybe TRBD2 (6 bases). This CDR3 region has 14 residues. Trimming pared 3 bases from V and 1 base from J, leaving 8 bases between. Germline V gives CDR1 SGDLS, CDR2 YYNGEE. The DNA for the CDR3 is TGTGCCAGCAGCGCAGGGACTTCCTACAATGAGCAGTTCTTC. The encoded protein is CASSAGTSYNEQFF.

V and J are TRBV14 and TRBJ1-6; a possible D gene is TRBD1 (6 bases). The germline V and J ends were trimmed by 3 bases and 10 bases, with 10 bases remaining between them. The CDR3 has 13 amino acids. Germline V gene lookup returns CDR1 SGHDN and CDR2 FVKESK. The CDR3 coding sequence is TGTGCCAGCAGCCATACAGGGCAATCACCCCTCCACTTT. This codes for CASSHTGQSPLHF.

The rearrangement links TRBV9 to TRBJ2-7; TRBD1 aligns across 10 bases. This CDR3 region has 14 residues. Germline CDR1 reads SGDLS; CDR2 reads YYNGEE. J was trimmed by 4 bases and V by 0 bases; bases with no gene match: 1. The CDR3 protein is CASSVGQGAYEQYF. For the CDR3, the DNA is TGTGCCAGCAGCGTAGGACAGGGGGCATACGAGCAGTACTTC.

The genes are TRBV28 and TRBJ1-5; the match to TRBD1 covers 7 bases. The V and J ends lost 5 bases and 7 bases, in that order; junction bases with no gene match: 8. The CDR3 is made up of 14 amino acids. Germline-derived CDR1 and CDR2 are MDHEN and SYDVKM. CDR3 in DNA: TGTGCCAGCAGTACAGGGGATTTGGGCCAGCCCCAGCATTTT. Translated, it gives CASSTGDLGQPQHF.

In this sample, this clone turned up once. This chain links TRBV5-4 with TRBJ1-1; D gene ambiguous. Germline values: CDR1 SGHNT, CDR2 YYREEE (reference sequence). The CDR3 is 12 amino acids. The ends were cut back, 4 bases at V and 9 bases at J, with 13 bases in the middle. CDR3 in DNA: TGTGCCAGCAGCATTCCGGGAAGCCAAGCTTTCTTT. Its translation: CASSIPGSQAFF.

CDR3 in amino acids: CASSQEQGTDTQYF. The CDR3 DNA sequence: TGTGCCAGCAGCCAAGAGCAGGGCACAGATACGCAGTATTTT. V is TRBV3-1 (or the pseudogene TRBV3-2) and J is TRBJ2-3, with D unclear. The V gene's germline CDR1 is LGHDT and CDR2 YNNKEL (reference sequence). CDR3 length: 14 residues. V dropped 0 bases and J dropped 1 base, with 5 bases sitting between them.

The chain uses TRBV2 and TRBJ1-2; TRBD1 matches at 8 bases. CDR1 SNHLY and CDR2 FYNNEI come from the germline V gene. This CDR3 spans 17 amino acids. Losses at the gene ends were 3 bases for V and 7 bases for J; bases not matched to a gene: 16. Written as DNA, the CDR3 is TGTGCCAGCAGTGATGCGGACAGGGTGGGCTTTCGGGGTGGCTACACCTTC. Translation: CASSDADRVGFRGGYTF.

The rearrangement links TRBV27 to TRBJ1-5; no reliable D call. There are 15 residues in the CDR3. The germline CDR1 and CDR2 sequences are MNHEY and SMNVEV (reference sequence). V shed 0 bases and J shed 3 bases, with 9 bases lying between them. The CDR3, as DNA: TGTGCCAGCAGTTTATCATGGCAGAACAATCAGCCCCAGCATTTT. Translating gives CASSLSWQNNQPQHF.

The genes are TRBV19 and TRBJ1-2, with 9 bases identical to TRBD1. The CDR3 runs to 14 residues. V gave up 6 bases and J gave up 1 base; unmatched junction bases: 3. CDR1 LNHDA and CDR2 SQIVND come from the germline V gene (reference sequence). CDR3 protein: CASRTGQGNYGYTF. The CDR3 nucleotides are TGTGCCAGTAGGACGGGACAGGGTAACTATGGCTACACCTTC. The entire variable domain, with the rest obtained from reference TRBV19 and TRBJ1-2, is as follows: DGGITQSPKYLFRKEGQNVTLSCEQNLNHDAMYWYRQDPGQGLRLIYYSQIVNDFQKGDIAEGYSVSREKKESFPLTVTSAQKNPTAFYLCASRTGQGNYGYTFGSGTRLTVV.

This clone is a singleton in its sample. The CDR3 here is CASSIADRSIQHF. For the CDR3, the DNA is TGTGCCAGCAGCATTGCCGACAGGTCGATCCAGCATTTT. The chain uses TRBV7-2 and TRBJ1-5; D may be TRBD1 (6 bases). Between the trimmed V and J ends, which lost 5 bases and 12 bases, there was a span of 17 bases. CDR3 length equals 13 residues. Germline CDR1 and CDR2: SGHTA and FQGNSA. Full variable domain (remainder filled in from reference TRBV7-2 and TRBJ1-5): GAGVSQSPSNKVTEKGKDVELRCDPISGHTALYWYRQSLGQGLEFLIYFQGNSAPDKSGLPSDRFSAERTGGSVSTLTIQRTQQEDSAVYLCASSIADRSIQHFGDGTRLSIL.

The CDR3 DNA sequence: TGTGCCAGTAGTCCCACGGGGGTAGCGGGAGGGTATACGCAGTATTTT. Its protein product is CASSPTGVAGGYTQYF. This chain joins TRBV19 and TRBJ2-3; 11 bases agree with TRBD2. The CDR3 has 16 amino acids. Germline lookup yields CDR1 LNHDA and CDR2 SQIVND (reference sequence). The V gene end was trimmed by 5 bases and the J gene end by 7 bases; junction bases not matched to a gene: 11.

This sequence joins TRBV6-5 and TRBJ1-6; the D gene is possibly TRBD1 (6 bases). V gave up 6 bases and J gave up 7 bases, with 16 bases separating them. The CDR3 extends over 15 amino acids. From germline, CDR1 is MNHEY and CDR2 SVGAGI. The CDR3 region has the DNA TGTGCCAGCAGGCTCGAACAGGGCTCCAATTCACCCCTCCACTTT. Its protein is CASRLEQGSNSPLHF.

The chain joins TRBV6-4 to TRBJ2-3, with D perhaps matching TRBD2 (7 bases). Germline lookup yields CDR1 MRHNA and CDR2 SNTAGT. The ends were cut back, 9 bases at V and 1 base at J, with 17 bases in the middle. This CDR3 has 15 amino acids. The CDR3 sequence: CASGSGGQGTDTQYF. Written as DNA, the CDR3 is TGTGCCAGTGGTTCGGGGGGACAAGGCACAGATACGCAGTATTTT.

The DNA of the CDR3 is TGTGCCAGCAGTTTTTTCGACAGGGGTAACTCACCCCTCCACTTT. Translation gives CASSFFDRGNSPLHF. The rearrangement joins TRBV28 to TRBJ1-6; 8 bases line up with TRBD1. With 3 bases clipped from V and 10 bases from J, the junction kept 8 bases outside the gene matches. Germline loops: CDR1 MDHEN, CDR2 SYDVKM. This CDR3 is 15 amino acids long.

This chain joins TRBV7-9 and TRBJ1-4; 12 bases align to TRBD1. CDR1 and CDR2 (germline): SEHNR, FQNEAQ (reference sequence). With 5 bases clipped from V and 1 base from J, the junction kept 5 bases outside the gene matches. The CDR3 length is 17 residues. The CDR3 nucleotides are TGTGCCAGCAGCGGGACAGGGGGCTACGTAACTAATGAAAAACTGTTTTTT. It yields the protein CASSGTGGYVTNEKLFF.

This clone was counted at least ten times. V gene TRBV2 combines with J gene TRBJ2-4; 12 bases agree with TRBD2. Unmatched junction bases numbered 11, after V lost 3 bases and J lost 5 bases. The CDR3 runs 18 residues. Per germline, CDR1 SNHLY and CDR2 FYNNEI. CDR3 protein: CASSDDLEWTSGENIQYF. The CDR3 region has the DNA TGTGCCAGCAGTGATGATTTGGAGTGGACTAGCGGGGAAAACATTCAGTACTTC.

V usage is TRBV4-1 and J usage is TRBJ2-1, with TRBD1 identical over 8 bases. CDR1 MGHRA and CDR2 YSYEKL come from the germline V gene. V gave up 1 base and J gave up 9 bases; unmatched junction bases: 5. The CDR3 length is 14 residues. CDR3 region: CASSQVQGAAEQFF. The CDR3 DNA sequence: TGCGCCAGCAGCCAAGTTCAGGGGGCAGCTGAGCAGTTCTTC.

The V gene is TRBV12-3 or TRBV12-4, the J gene TRBJ1-2; D is possibly TRBD1 (5 bases). Trimming pared 7 bases from V and 8 bases from J, leaving 17 bases between. CDR3 size: 13 residues. CDR3 loop: CASTSWEGRGYTF. The CDR3 DNA is TGTGCCAGCACCTCCTGGGAGGGGAGAGGCTACACCTTC.

The V and J genes are TRBV9 and TRBJ2-2, with 8 nucleotides matching TRBD1. The CDR3 is made up of 17 amino acids. The V and J ends lost 0 bases and 4 bases, in that order; junction bases with no gene match: 8. The V gene's germline CDR1 is SGDLS and CDR2 YYNGEE. CDR3 bases: TGTGCCAGCAGCGTAGTAAGGACAGGGTCGTTCACCGGGGAGCTGTTTTTT. Residues: CASSVVRTGSFTGELFF.